The clone carrying this T cell receptor (beta chain) occurred many times. No antigen is known for it. The data were taken from a study of response to subunit inactivated influenza vaccine. Overall study findings and caveats: Authors proposed each seasonal influenza vaccination draws in few new T cells.

TCRdb recomputed calls from the RT-PCR reads with MiXCR, one row per CDR3 protein. Of about 620,000 distinct CDR3 sequences in the sample, 12% were seen once. The V end lost 5 bases, the J end lost 1 base, and 5 bases lay between the germline ends. The CDR3 totals 12 residues. The germline V gene encodes CDR1 SQVTM and CDR2 ANQGSEA. The gene calls are TRBV29-1 and TRBJ2-2, with no clear D. The source was PBMCs from blood, collected on the day of vaccination. This TCR came from a middle-aged man who received an inactivated influenza vaccine. Here the CDR3 DNA reads TGCAGCGTTCGTCAGAACACCGGGGAGCTGTTTTTT. Its protein is CSVRQNTGELFF.